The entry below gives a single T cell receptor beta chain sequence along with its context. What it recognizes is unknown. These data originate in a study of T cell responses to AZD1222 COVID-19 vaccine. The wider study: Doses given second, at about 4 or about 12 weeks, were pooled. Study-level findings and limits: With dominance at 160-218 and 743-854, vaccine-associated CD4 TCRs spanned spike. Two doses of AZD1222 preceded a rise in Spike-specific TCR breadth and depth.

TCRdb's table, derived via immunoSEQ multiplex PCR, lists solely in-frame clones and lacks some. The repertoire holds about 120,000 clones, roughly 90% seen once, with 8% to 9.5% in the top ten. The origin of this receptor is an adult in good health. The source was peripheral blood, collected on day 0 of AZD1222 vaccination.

CDR3 DNA sequence: TGTGCCAGCAGCTCCGGGACAACACGGAACACCGGGGAGCTGTTTTTT. The encoded protein is CASSSGTTRNTGELFF. The chain employs TRBV7-6 and TRBJ2-2; a weak D match, TRBD1 (6 bases). The germline V gene has CDR1 SGHVS and CDR2 FNYEAQ. The CDR3 is 16 amino acids. The V end lost 4 bases, the J end lost 1 base, and 13 bases lay between the germline ends.